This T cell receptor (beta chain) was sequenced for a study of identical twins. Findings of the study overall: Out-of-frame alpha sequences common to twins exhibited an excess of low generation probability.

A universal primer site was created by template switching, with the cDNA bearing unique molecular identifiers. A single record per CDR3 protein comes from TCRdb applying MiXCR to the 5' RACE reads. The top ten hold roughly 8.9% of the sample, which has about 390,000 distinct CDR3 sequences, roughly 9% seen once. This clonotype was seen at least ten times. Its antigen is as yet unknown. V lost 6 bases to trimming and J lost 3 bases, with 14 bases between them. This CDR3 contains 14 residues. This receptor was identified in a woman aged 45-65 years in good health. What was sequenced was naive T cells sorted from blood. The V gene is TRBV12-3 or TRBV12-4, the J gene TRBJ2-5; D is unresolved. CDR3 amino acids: CASSERRPKETQYF. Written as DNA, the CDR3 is TGTGCCAGCAGCGAGCGCCGACCGAAAGAGACCCAGTACTTC.